Sequencing of this T cell receptor beta chain was carried out in a study of human T cells and chemical hapten exposure. In TCRdb, the RACE reads were re-called with MiXCR into one record per CDR3 protein. The table records tens of thousands of distinct CDR3 sequences, 9.5% to 10% of them present only once. The time point is: patch test 2, 6 weeks after DPC sensitization. This sample's treatment: therapeutic diphenylcyclopropenone sensitization with weekly scalp DPC. Extraction yielded total RNA from whole blood (unfractionated). The V gene's germline CDR1 is SGHTA and CDR2 FQGNSA. CDR3 length equals 17 residues. The trim removed 1 base at V and 2 bases at J, leaving 9 bases unmatched. A few counts support this clonotype.

This material consisted of whole blood, taken in connection with sensitization to the hapten diphenylcyclopropenone (DPC). This sequence originates from a woman in her 30s with alopecia areata. Some clones in this sample may be carry-over from other donors' samples. The rearrangement joins TRBV7-2 to TRBJ2-5; TRBD2 matches 8 bases. This chain's CDR3 is CASSLGGLAGIQETQYF. CDR3 in DNA: TGTGCCAGCAGCTTAGGCGGCCTAGCGGGTATACAAGAGACCCAGTACTTC.